Listed below are T cell receptor beta chains from one sample, sequenced in a study of blood T cell repertoires in COVID-19. Clones were read by immunoSEQ multiplex PCR, and TCRdb kept only the in-frame ones, dropping some. This sample carries approximately 280,000 clones, around nine tenths of them seen once, and the ten largest clones take around 1.9%. Input material: PBMCs or T cells enriched from blood (not recorded which). The receptors were sampled from a woman aged 60-75 years who had recovered from COVID-19. Both conserved end residues are part of each CDR3. The D gene is left open where the match is weak. Size tells how often a clone was seen (once, few, many) or the class of an expanded clone, and some rows leave it out.

d_call,clone_size,cdr3_length,v_call,j_call,cdr3_aa,cdr3_nt
.,.,13,TRBV9,TRBJ2-5,CASSVASGETQYF,TGTGCCAGCAGCGTAGCTTCAGGGGAGACCCAGTACTTC
TRBD1,.,14,TRBV9,TRBJ2-2,CASSLTGGNGELFF,TGTGCCAGCAGCCTGACAGGGGGCAACGGGGAGCTGTTTTTT
TRBD1,.,14,TRBV4-2,TRBJ1-4,CASSQGQVNEKLFF,TGTGCCAGCAGCCAGGGACAGGTCAATGAAAAACTGTTTTTT
.,once,15,TRBV5-5,TRBJ1-1,CASSFLQGGNTEAFF,TGTGCCAGCAGCTTTCTTCAGGGAGGGAACACTGAAGCTTTCTTT
.,.,11,TRBV19,TRBJ2-4,CASSHYNIQYF,TGTGCCAGTAGCCACTATAACATTCAGTACTTC
TRBD2,.,15,TRBV7-2,TRBJ2-7,CASSFRAGEAYEQYF,TGTGCCAGCAGCTTTCGAGCGGGGGAGGCCTACGAGCAGTACTTC
TRBD2,.,18,TRBV4-1,TRBJ2-3,CASSPPGLAGGQTDTQYF,TGCGCCAGCAGCCCTCCGGGACTAGCGGGGGGCCAGACAGATACGCAGTATTTT
.,.,19,TRBV7-8,TRBJ1-5,CASSLVFIGSTYSNQPQHF,TGTGCCAGCAGCTTAGTTTTTATCGGGTCGACCTATAGCAATCAGCCCCAGCATTTT
.,.,11,TRBV2,TRBJ2-5,CASTQGQTQYF,TGTGCCAGCACCCAGGGGCAGACCCAGTACTTC
TRBD2,.,13,TRBV28,TRBJ2-7,CASSPPGLADTYF,TGTGCCAGCAGTCCCCCGGGACTAGCAGACACCTACTTC
TRBD1,.,15,TRBV5-1,TRBJ2-2,CASSLSTGDTGELFF,TGCGCCAGCAGCTTGTCTACAGGGGATACCGGGGAGCTGTTTTTT
TRBD1,.,14,TRBV11-2,TRBJ2-7,CASSLVQGPYEQYF,TGTGCCAGCAGCTTAGTACAGGGGCCTTACGAGCAGTACTTC
.,.,17,TRBV21-1,TRBJ2-5,CASSKGMGPDLRETQYF,TGTGCCAGCAGCAAAGGGATGGGGCCCGATTTGAGGGAGACCCAGTACTTC
.,.,13,TRBV7-3,TRBJ2-3,CASSPRREDTQYF,TGTGCCAGCAGCCCACGCAGGGAAGATACGCAGTATTTT
TRBD2,.,14,TRBV6-5,TRBJ2-5,CATARAGGEETQYF,TGTGCCACCGCTCGGGCGGGAGGGGAAGAGACCCAGTACTTC
.,.,15,TRBV7-3,TRBJ2-1,CASRVGASRDNEQFF,TGTGCCAGCCGAGTGGGGGCTAGCCGAGACAATGAGCAGTTCTTC
TRBD1,.,14,TRBV6-5,TRBJ1-2,CASSRTGPYYGYTF,TGTGCCAGCAGTCGGACAGGCCCCTACTATGGCTACACCTTC
.,many,12,TRBV2,TRBJ2-1,CASSASSREQFF,TGTGCCAGCAGTGCCTCTTCTCGTGAGCAGTTCTTC
TRBD2,.,16,TRBV5-1,TRBJ2-1,CASSLVAGGLYNEQFF,TGCGCCAGCAGCTTGGTAGCGGGAGGTCTCTACAATGAGCAGTTCTTC
.,.,13,TRBV27,TRBJ2-2,CASSFRGFGELFF,TGTGCCAGCAGTTTCCGAGGGTTCGGGGAGCTGTTTTTT
.,.,17,TRBV11-3,TRBJ2-5,CASSLDSSLGAQETQYF,TGTGCCAGCAGCTTAGATAGTTCTTTGGGGGCGCAAGAGACCCAGTACTTC
TRBD1,.,13,TRBV7-6,TRBJ1-1,CASSSTGNDEAFF,TGTGCCAGCAGCTCGACAGGGAACGATGAAGCTTTCTTT
TRBD1,.,17,TRBV7-9,TRBJ2-6,CASSIRTGGYGANVLTF,TGTGCCAGCAGCATCAGGACAGGGGGCTATGGGGCCAACGTCCTGACTTTC
TRBD1,.,14,TRBV10-3,TRBJ2-5,CAISYYRGQETQYF,TGTGCCATCAGTTACTACAGGGGGCAAGAGACCCAGTACTTC
TRBD1,.,14,TRBV28,TRBJ2-7,CASRYTGGSYEQYF,TGTGCCAGCAGGTACACAGGGGGTTCCTACGAGCAGTACTTC
.,once,13,TRBV12-3/TRBV12-4,TRBJ2-5,CASSPGIRETQYF,TGTGCCAGCAGCCCGGGTATTCGGGAGACCCAGTACTTC
TRBD2,.,15,TRBV30,TRBJ2-1,CAWSVGLAGAHEQFF,TGTGCCTGGAGTGTCGGACTAGCGGGAGCCCATGAGCAGTTCTTC
.,.,14,TRBV27,TRBJ1-1,CASSFNRVITEAFF,TGTGCCAGCAGTTTTAACAGGGTGATTACTGAAGCTTTCTTT
TRBD2,.,14,TRBV7-3,TRBJ2-7,CASSLAGLANEQYF,TGTGCCAGCAGCTTAGCGGGACTAGCAAACGAGCAGTACTTC
.,.,13,TRBV27,TRBJ2-7,CASSLLGDYEQYF,TGTGCCAGCAGTTTATTAGGGGACTACGAGCAGTACTTC
TRBD1,.,14,TRBV2,TRBJ1-5,CASRTGVDNQPQHF,TGTGCCAGCCGGACAGGGGTTGACAATCAGCCCCAGCATTTT
TRBD1,.,15,TRBV10-1,TRBJ2-5,CASSELGQGQETQYF,TGCGCCAGCAGTGAGTTAGGACAGGGCCAAGAGACCCAGTACTTC
TRBD1,once,15,TRBV5-1,TRBJ1-2,CASSLGGTGDYGYTF,TGCGCCAGCAGCTTGGGGGGAACAGGGGACTATGGCTACACCTTC